Detailed here is one T cell receptor beta chain. The entry originates in a study of technical replicates of blood from a handful of donors. Trimming at V came to 8 bases and at J to 4 bases, leaving 9 bases not matched to a gene. Germline CDR1 and CDR2: SGHRS and YFSETQ. The CDR3 has 16 residues. Some clones are missing from TCRdb's copy, which holds only in-frame ones; the method was immunoSEQ multiplex PCR. The table has 65,000 to 90,000 clones, 92% seen once; the top ten hold about 0.27%. The receptor was derived from a human donor in good health. The chain links TRBV5-1 to TRBJ2-2; 12 positions agree with TRBD1. The specimen sequenced was T cells isolated from PBMCs. This chain's CDR3 is CASCRDRGPGTGELFF. CDR3 nucleotides: TGCGCCAGTTGCCGGGACAGGGGGCCGGGCACCGGGGAGCTGTTTTTT.